This T cell receptor (beta chain) was identified during a study of patients and donors after allogeneic stem cell transplantation. The V gene lost 3 bases and the J gene lost 1 base, with 9 bases spanning the gap. The CDR3 loop spans 14 amino acids. Germline V gene lookup returns CDR1 SEHNR and CDR2 FQNEAQ (reference sequence). TCRdb called the RT-PCR reads again in MiXCR, with one record for every CDR3 protein. This table has 920,000 or so distinct CDR3 sequences, around 17% appearing once. The specimen sequenced was blood, either unsorted or a sorted T cell fraction (not recorded which). The source of this sequence is a human donor who was either an allogeneic HSCT recipient or a stem cell or donor lymphocyte infusion donor (not recorded which). It is not recorded whose cells these are; they may come from a transplant donor. This chain connects TRBV7-9 to TRBJ1-1; D is perhaps TRBD1 (5 bases). The CDR3 reads CASSFDRKNTEAFF. The DNA for the CDR3 is TGTGCCAGCAGCTTCGACAGAAAGAACACTGAAGCTTTCTTT.